Each of the 14 T cell receptor beta chains below was sequenced from the same sample in a study of multiple sclerosis patients with progressive multifocal leukoencephalopathy (dated 2019 in TCRdb). The meaning of the sample's time point label: before natalizumab initiation. The method was the immunoSEQ multiplex PCR assay. Entries here come from immuneACCESS through TCRdb and include only in-frame sequences with V and J called. Some clones fail to appear in such tables; in the studies checked, an unresolved V gene covers under half of the shortfall, and the cause of the remainder is unknown. This sample is represented by more than 30,000 clones; 89% of them were singletons. The top ten clonotypes cover about 1.5% of the sample. Sample: PBMCs. Receptors originate from a human donor with multiple sclerosis.

V gene TRBV7-9 combines with J gene TRBJ1-1; D may be TRBD1 (6 bases). Germline values: CDR1 SEHNR, CDR2 FQNEAQ (reference sequence). The CDR3 length is 14 residues. V lost 6 bases and J 3 bases, leaving 14 bases between the germline ends. CDR3 loop: CASRKGGRDTEAFF. For the CDR3, the DNA is TGTGCCAGCAGGAAGGGGGGCCGGGACACTGAAGCTTTCTTT.

This chain links TRBV7-2 with TRBJ2-1, with 9 bases aligning to TRBD2. This CDR3 region has 15 residues. Germline V gene data show CDR1 as SGHTA and CDR2 as FQGNSA. V gave up 5 bases and J gave up 7 bases; unmatched junction bases: 9. For the CDR3, the DNA is TGTGCCAGCAGCGCCTTAGCGGGAGTCCTTAATGAGCAGTTCTTC. Translated, it gives CASSALAGVLNEQFF. Looking up the rest from reference TRBV7-2 and TRBJ2-1 gives the full variable domain: GAGVSQSPSNKVTEKGKDVELRCDPISGHTALYWYRQSLGQGLEFLIYFQGNSAPDKSGLPSDRFSAERTGGSVSTLTIQRTQQEDSAVYLCASSALAGVLNEQFFGPGTRLTVL.

The chain employs TRBV4-1 and TRBJ1-4; 7 bases agree with TRBD1. Germline V gene data show CDR1 as MGHRA and CDR2 as YSYEKL. The CDR3 is made up of 13 amino acids. The trim removed 3 bases at V and 8 bases at J, leaving 3 bases unmatched. In DNA, the CDR3 is TGCGCCAGCAGCCAGACACAGGGGGAAAAACTGTTTTTT. This gives the protein CASSQTQGEKLFF.

The chain employs TRBV14 and TRBJ2-1; no firm D call. The CDR3 runs to 12 residues. Trimming left V 4 bases short and J 9 bases short, with 10 bases between. Germline V lookup: CDR1 SGHDN, CDR2 FVKESK. CDR3 coding DNA: TGTGCCAGCAGCCCGACTGGGGTTGAGCAGTTCTTC. This codes for CASSPTGVEQFF.

The J gene is TRBJ1-5, the V gene TRBV27, with D possibly being TRBD1 (5 bases). The CDR3 runs 12 residues. Trimming cost V 8 bases and J 7 bases, with 12 bases left between them. CDR1 MNHEY and CDR2 SMNVEV come from the germline V gene (reference sequence). The CDR3 loop reads CASRGGKQPQHF. DNA for the CDR3: TGTGCCAGCCGGGGGGGAAAGCAGCCCCAGCATTTT.

J is TRBJ2-3 and V is TRBV6-6; D unclear. CDR3 length equals 14 residues. V gave up 0 bases and J gave up 2 bases, with 6 bases separating them. Germline lookup yields CDR1 MNHNY and CDR2 SVGAGI (reference sequence). The DNA of the CDR3 is TGTGCCAGCAGTTACTCGATATTCACAGATACGCAGTATTTT. This gives the protein CASSYSIFTDTQYF.

The table lists this clone with a few counts. The chain uses TRBV11-2 and TRBJ1-3, with D tentatively TRBD1 (5 bases). CDR1 is SGHAT, CDR2 FQNNGV, per germline. The CDR3 runs to 18 residues. Trimming cost V 1 base and J 0 bases, with 16 bases left between them. The CDR3 reads CASSLALPGPASGNTIYF. The CDR3, as DNA: TGTGCCAGCAGCTTAGCCCTCCCAGGGCCGGCCTCTGGAAACACCATATATTTT.

This clone was counted once. V and J are TRBV7-2 and TRBJ1-1; D unresolved. V was shortened by 5 bases and J by 2 bases, with 9 bases between the two germline ends. CDR3 size: 13 residues. Germline loops: CDR1 SGHTA, CDR2 FQGNSA. CDR3 region: CASSLRPNTEAFF. The CDR3 bases are TGTGCCAGCAGCCTACGACCAAACACTGAAGCTTTCTTT. Filled out from reference TRBV7-2 and TRBJ1-1, the complete variable domain reads GAGVSQSPSNKVTEKGKDVELRCDPISGHTALYWYRQSLGQGLEFLIYFQGNSAPDKSGLPSDRFSAERTGGSVSTLTIQRTQQEDSAVYLCASSLRPNTEAFFGQGTRLTVV.

J is TRBJ1-4 and V is TRBV18; D ambiguous. The germline V gene encodes CDR1 KGHSH and CDR2 LQKENI. The CDR3 covers 15 residues. V gave up 4 bases and J gave up 8 bases, with 17 bases separating them. CDR3 in DNA: TGTGCCAGCTCACAAAATCCTCCCGGTGGCGAAAAACTGTTTTTT. This codes for CASSQNPPGGEKLFF.

The chain uses TRBV9 and TRBJ2-5; D remains ambiguous. This CDR3 is built from 14 residues. V lost 4 bases, J lost 4 bases, and 14 bases lay in between. Looked up from germline, CDR1 is SGDLS and CDR2 is YYNGEE. CDR3 sequence (DNA): TGTGCCAGCAGCCCTCTCTCGGCTAGAGAGACCCAGTACTTC. It translates to CASSPLSARETQYF. The variable domain in full, completed from reference TRBV9 and TRBJ2-5, reads DSGVTQTPKHLITATGQRVTLRCSPRSGDLSVYWYQQSLDQGLQFLIQYYNGEERAKGNILERFSAQQFPDLHSELNLSSLELGDSALYFCASSPLSARETQYFGPGTRLLVL.

The chain links TRBV9 to TRBJ2-2; no clear D gene. V was shortened by 3 bases and J by 4 bases, with 13 bases between the two germline ends. Germline V gene sequence: CDR1 SGDLS, CDR2 YYNGEE. CDR3 length: 15 residues. CDR3 sequence: CASSDPSTITGELFF. CDR3 sequence (DNA): TGTGCCAGCAGCGACCCCTCAACAATCACCGGGGAGCTGTTTTTT.

This clone was observed a few times. The chain uses TRBV9 and TRBJ2-2; 7 nucleotides line up with TRBD1. Germline lookup yields CDR1 SGDLS and CDR2 YYNGEE. CDR3 length: 15 residues. Trimming took 2 bases from V and 7 from J; bases not matched to a gene: 8. The CDR3 DNA reads as TGTGCCAGCAGCGTCGGGACAGATAGTCACGGGGAGCTGTTTTTT. Its protein product is CASSVGTDSHGELFF.

The V and J genes are TRBV7-2 and TRBJ1-1; D not certain. V was clipped by 1 base and J by 7 bases, with 10 bases between them. Germline V gene lookup returns CDR1 SGHTA and CDR2 FQGNSA. The CDR3 runs to 13 residues. The CDR3 coding sequence is TGTGCCAGCAGCTTAGACCCGGGAGGTGAAGCTTTCTTT. Protein sequence: CASSLDPGGEAFF.

This chain uses TRBV6-6 with TRBJ1-5, with D possibly matching TRBD1 (6 bases). V was trimmed by 0 bases and J by 3 bases, leaving 9 bases between them. Germline V gene sequence: CDR1 MNHNY, CDR2 SVGAGI (reference sequence). The CDR3 is made up of 15 amino acids. The CDR3, as DNA: TGTGCCAGCAGTTACTCGGGGGGCCCCAATCAGCCCCAGCATTTT. It specifies CASSYSGGPNQPQHF.